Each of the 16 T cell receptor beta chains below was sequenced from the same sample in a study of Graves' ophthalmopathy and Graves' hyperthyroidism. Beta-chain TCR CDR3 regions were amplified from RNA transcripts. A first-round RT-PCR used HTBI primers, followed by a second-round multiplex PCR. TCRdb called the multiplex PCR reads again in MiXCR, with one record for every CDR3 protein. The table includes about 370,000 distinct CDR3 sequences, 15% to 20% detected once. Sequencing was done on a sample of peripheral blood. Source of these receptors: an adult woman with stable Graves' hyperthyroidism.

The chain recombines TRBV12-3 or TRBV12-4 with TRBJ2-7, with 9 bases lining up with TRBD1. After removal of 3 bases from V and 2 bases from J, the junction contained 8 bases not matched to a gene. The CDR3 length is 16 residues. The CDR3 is CASSFTTGTGPYEQYF. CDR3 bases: TGTGCCAGCAGTTTCACCACCGGGACAGGGCCCTACGAGCAGTACTTC.

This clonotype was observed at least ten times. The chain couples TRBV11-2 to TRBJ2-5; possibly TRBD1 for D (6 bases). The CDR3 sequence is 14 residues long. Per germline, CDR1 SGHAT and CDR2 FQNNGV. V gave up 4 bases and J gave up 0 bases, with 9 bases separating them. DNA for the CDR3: TGTGCCAGCAGCTGGGACAATTACCAAGAGACCCAGTACTTC. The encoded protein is CASSWDNYQETQYF.

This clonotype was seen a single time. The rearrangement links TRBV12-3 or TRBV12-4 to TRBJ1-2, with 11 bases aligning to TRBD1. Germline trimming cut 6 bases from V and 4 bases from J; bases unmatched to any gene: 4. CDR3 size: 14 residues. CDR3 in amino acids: CASRSGTGGYGYTF. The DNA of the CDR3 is TGTGCCAGCAGGTCCGGGACAGGGGGCTATGGCTACACCTTC.

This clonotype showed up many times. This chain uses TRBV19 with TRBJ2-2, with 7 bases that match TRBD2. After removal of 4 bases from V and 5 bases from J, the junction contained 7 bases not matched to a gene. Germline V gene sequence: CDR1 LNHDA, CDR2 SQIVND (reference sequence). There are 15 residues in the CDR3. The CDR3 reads CASSSRFGGTGELFF. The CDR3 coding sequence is TGTGCCAGTAGTAGCCGCTTCGGGGGGACCGGGGAGCTGTTTTTT.

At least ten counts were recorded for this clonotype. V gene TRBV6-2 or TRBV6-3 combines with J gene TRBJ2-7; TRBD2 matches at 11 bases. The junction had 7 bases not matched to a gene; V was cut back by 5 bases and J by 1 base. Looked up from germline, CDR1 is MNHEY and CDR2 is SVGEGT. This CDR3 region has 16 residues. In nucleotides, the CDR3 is TGTGCCAGCAGTGGCCTTACTAGCGGGAGTTCCTACGAGCAGTACTTC. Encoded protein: CASSGLTSGSSYEQYF.

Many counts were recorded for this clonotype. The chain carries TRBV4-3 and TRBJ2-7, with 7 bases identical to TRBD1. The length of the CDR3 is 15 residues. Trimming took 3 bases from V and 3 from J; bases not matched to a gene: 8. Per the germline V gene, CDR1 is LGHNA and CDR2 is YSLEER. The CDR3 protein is CASSHYGQGDYEQYF. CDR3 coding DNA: TGCGCCAGCAGCCATTACGGTCAGGGGGACTACGAGCAGTACTTC.

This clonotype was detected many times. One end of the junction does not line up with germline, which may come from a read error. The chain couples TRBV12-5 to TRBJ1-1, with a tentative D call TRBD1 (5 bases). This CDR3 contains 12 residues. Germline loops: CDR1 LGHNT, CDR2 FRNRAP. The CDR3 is CASGIGTPEAFF. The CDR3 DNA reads TGTGCTAGTGGTATAGGGACTCCTGAGGCTTTCTTT.

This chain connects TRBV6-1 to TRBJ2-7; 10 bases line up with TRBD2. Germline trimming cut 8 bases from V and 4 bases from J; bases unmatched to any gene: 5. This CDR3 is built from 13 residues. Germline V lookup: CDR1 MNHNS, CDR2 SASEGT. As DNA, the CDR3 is TGTGCCAGCCGTAGCGGGGGGAAATACGAGCAGTACTTC. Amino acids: CASRSGGKYEQYF.

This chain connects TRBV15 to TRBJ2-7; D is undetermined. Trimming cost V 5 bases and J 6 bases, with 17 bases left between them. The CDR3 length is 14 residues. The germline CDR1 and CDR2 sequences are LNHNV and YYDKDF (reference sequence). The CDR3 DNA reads TGTGCCACCAGCCCGATCCGGGTTCCACTCGAGCAGTACTTC. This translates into CATSPIRVPLEQYF.

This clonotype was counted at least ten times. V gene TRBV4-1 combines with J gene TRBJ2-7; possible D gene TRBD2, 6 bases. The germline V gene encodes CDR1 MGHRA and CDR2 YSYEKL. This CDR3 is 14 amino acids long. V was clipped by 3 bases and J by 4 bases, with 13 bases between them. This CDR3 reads CASSHGTENYEQYF. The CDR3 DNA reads TGCGCCAGCAGCCACGGGACTGAGAATTACGAGCAGTACTTC.

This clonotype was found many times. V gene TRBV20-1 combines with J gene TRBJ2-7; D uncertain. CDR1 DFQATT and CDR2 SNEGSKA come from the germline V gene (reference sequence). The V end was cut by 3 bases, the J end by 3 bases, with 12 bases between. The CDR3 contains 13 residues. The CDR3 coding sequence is TGCAGTGCTAGGGCTAAGACCTACTACGAGCAGTACTTC. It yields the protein CSARAKTYYEQYF.

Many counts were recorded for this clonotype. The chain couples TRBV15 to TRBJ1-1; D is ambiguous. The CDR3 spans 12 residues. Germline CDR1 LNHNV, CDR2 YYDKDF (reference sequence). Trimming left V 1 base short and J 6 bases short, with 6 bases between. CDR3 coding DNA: TGTGCCACCAGCAGAGCCCCCTCTGAAGCTTTCTTT. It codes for CATSRAPSEAFF.

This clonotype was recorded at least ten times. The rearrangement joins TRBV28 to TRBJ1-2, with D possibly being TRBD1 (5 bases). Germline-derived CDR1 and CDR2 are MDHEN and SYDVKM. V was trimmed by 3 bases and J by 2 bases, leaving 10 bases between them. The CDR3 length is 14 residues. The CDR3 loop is CASSLGVENYGYTF. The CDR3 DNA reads TGTGCCAGCAGTTTGGGGGTAGAAAACTATGGCTACACCTTC.

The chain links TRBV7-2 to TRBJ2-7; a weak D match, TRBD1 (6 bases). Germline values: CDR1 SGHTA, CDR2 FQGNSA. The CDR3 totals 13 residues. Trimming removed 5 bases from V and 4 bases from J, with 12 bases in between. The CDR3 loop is CASSGTSGYEQYV. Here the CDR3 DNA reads TGTGCCAGCAGCGGGACATCGGGTTACGAGCAGTACGTC.

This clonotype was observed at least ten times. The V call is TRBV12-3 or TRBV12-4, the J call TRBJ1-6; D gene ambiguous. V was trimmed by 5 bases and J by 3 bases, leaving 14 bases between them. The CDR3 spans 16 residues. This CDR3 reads CASSQTGNLYNSPLHF. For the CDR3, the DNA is TGTGCCAGCAGTCAGACTGGAAACCTCTATAATTCACCCCTCCACTTT.

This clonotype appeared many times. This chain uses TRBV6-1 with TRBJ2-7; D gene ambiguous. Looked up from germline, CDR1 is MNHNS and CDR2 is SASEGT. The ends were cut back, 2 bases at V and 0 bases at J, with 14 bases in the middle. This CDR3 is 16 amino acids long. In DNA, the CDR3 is TGTGCCAGCAGTGAAAGGTTCCTTGGGCGCTCCTACGAGCAGTACTTC. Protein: CASSERFLGRSYEQYF.